The subject of this entry is one T cell receptor beta chain. This clonotype was picked up many times. It lacks a known antigen. Qualities for individual bases were not recorded, and no much larger clone is one base off. TCR beta CDR3 regions were amplified from RNA transcripts. For the first round of RT-PCR on the TCR CDR3, the HTBI primer set was used together with the Qiagen OneStep RT-PCR kit. Libraries were constructed in a second round of multiplex PCR, after which size selection and purification were performed. Sequencing of the libraries was done on an Illumina HiSeq2000 using paired-end 100 bp reads. For the original study's pipeline: Raw data were processed with SOAPnuke, discarding reads with adapters, uncalled bases, mean Phred below 15, or no exact constant-primer or identifier match. COPE v1.2.5 was used to merge the high-quality paired reads, and each unique nucleotide sequence was defined as a clonotype. Clonotypes were aligned to IMGT TRBV, TRBD and TRBJ reference segments using MiTCR v1.1. The analysis was restricted to V-J combinations with a frequency above 0.0001, which together covered over 99% of the repertoires. A TCS score was defined as the ratio between F50 (clonal expansion) and ExV (chaos), using BLOSUM62-based TCRdist between CDR3 peptides within each V-J. Welch's t-statistics and random forest reduced fewer than 600 V-J features to around 14, which were used in a naive Bayes classifier (R e1071). TCRdb's own reprocessing of the public reads used fastp at Q25 and MiXCR and kept productive beta chains. When rows share a CDR3 protein, they turn into one entry using the most common DNA and genes. For this entry, the V and J calls and clone size follow TCRdb and not the study's own pipeline. The sample contains a few hundred thousand distinct CDR3 sequences, approximately 13% of them found a single time. Less than 6.5% of the sample is taken by the ten largest.

CDR1 is given as LGHNT and CDR2 as FRNRAP, both from the germline V gene. Trimmed from V: 1 base; trimmed from J: 4 bases; junction bases lacking a gene match: 17. From its cysteine to its phenylalanine, the CDR3 spans 19 amino acids. The only DNA kept is the CDR3, 57 bases in frame from the first base. Stable Graves' hyperthyroidism was defined as the absence of progression to ophthalmopathy over 18 months of follow-up. The hyperthyroidism patients were between 18 and 65 years old and newly diagnosed, with a disease duration of less than 2 months. The study excluded patients with uncontrolled infections, other autoimmune diseases, pregnancy or lactation. Clinical symptoms, serum thyroxine and TRAb, thyroid ultrasound, and orbital computed tomography formed the basis for the diagnoses. Ficoll-Paque density gradient centrifugation was used to isolate PBMCs from 10 ml of fresh peripheral blood. Total RNA was extracted with Trizol reagent, and quality was checked on an Agilent 2100 Bioanalyzer.

The data originate from a study of T cells in Graves' hyperthyroidism and ophthalmopathy (dated by TCRdb to the late 2010s). Study-level background: Peripheral blood was collected at initial diagnosis, before any treatment. To identify distinguishing TCR V-J signatures, a discovery cohort of some 100 patients was used, comprising some 45 with Graves' ophthalmopathy and around 57 with stable Graves' hyperthyroidism. Prospective prediction of ophthalmopathy was tested in an independent validation cohort of 18 to 20 hyperthyroidism patients and 17 patients who later progressed to ophthalmopathy. For training and testing, the 80 to 100 patients in the discovery cohort were randomly divided in a 7:3 ratio. Thyroid tissue and blood T-cell repertoires from about six Graves' hyperthyroidism patients were also compared in the study. Following sampling, methimazole starting at 30 mg daily was given to hyperthyroidism patients, and high-dose intravenous methylprednisolone was given to ophthalmopathy patients. The paper describes TCR Vbeta CDR3 sequencing of 140 or so peripheral blood samples, made up of 43 ophthalmopathy patients, around 78 hyperthyroidism patients and 17 progressor patients. General conclusions and limits of the study: A 13 V-J signature model separated ophthalmopathy from stable hyperthyroidism, with approximately 87% sensitivity and 81.08% specificity in cross-validation and 80%/75% in testing. Most expanded thyroid clonotypes (frequency above 0.001) were also found in blood, which suggests that blood repertoires may mirror thyroid immune responses. During validation, the model predicted progression to ophthalmopathy a median of around 7 months ahead of onset, with 60% to 71% sensitivity and under 85% specificity. Sample size was not statistically predetermined, and investigators were not blinded to group allocation.

Sequencing input: blood. The rearrangement joined TRBV12-5 to TRBJ2-3, with 7 bases matching TRBD2. The receptor's source is a woman between 18 and 29 years old with Graves' hyperthyroidism. Here the CDR3 is given as CASGLGRPLAGVRPDTQYF. The DNA sequence is as follows: TGTGCTAGTGGTTTGGGACGTCCTTTGGCGGGAGTTCGACCAGATACGCAGTATTTT.